Listed here is a single TCR beta chain. The same CDR3 can be traced to other DNA sequences in this sample. This record comes from a study of CD8+ T cells in alopecia areata. V lost 3 bases and J 2 bases, leaving 10 bases between the germline ends. CDR3 length equals 13 residues. The germline gives CDR1 GTSNPN, CDR2 SVGIG (reference sequence). The treatment denotes: oral pan-JAK inhibitor, 5-10 mg twice daily. Extracted RNA was reverse transcribed into cDNA, the sequencing template. Sequenced by immunoSEQ multiplex PCR; TCRdb stores in-frame clones only, minus some. The sample has some 180,000 clones, about half seen once; the top ten hold around a tenth.

This clonotype originated in a human donor with alopecia areata. Sample: CD8+ T cells sorted from blood, taken between weeks 51 and 52, from a patient treated with tofacitinib. The V call is TRBV30, the J call TRBJ1-1, with D possibly being TRBD1 (5 bases). CDR3 coding DNA: TGTGCCTGGAGGACAGACCTTAACACTGAAGCTTTCTTT. Amino acid sequence: CAWRTDLNTEAFF.